Presented here are 5 T cell receptor beta chains from one specimen sequenced in a study of quantifying T cell responses using KT2 cells. Overall study context: TCR alpha and beta constant-region primers primed reverse transcription of RNA.

A single-stranded UMI oligo with SP2 sequence was ligated to cDNA 3' ends. The first PCR ran 3 to 5 cycles with an equimolar RC1.1 and RC1.2 beta primer mix. TCRdb used MiXCR to reprocess the UMI-ligation and nested PCR reads, holding one entry per CDR3 protein. This sample has fewer than 60,000 distinct CDR3 sequences; roughly 12% occur once, and the top ten carry less than 11%. Sequencing was carried out using PBMCs spiked with cells of the T cell clone KT2. Receptor source: a human donor.

The sample holds many counts of this clonotype. The CDR3 nucleotides read TGTGCCAGCAGCCGCAAGCGGTCCACAGATACGCAGTATTTT. It translates to CASSRKRSTDTQYF. The chain has TRBV14 and TRBJ2-3; D possibly corresponds to TRBD2 (5 bases). The CDR3 length is 14 residues. With 4 bases removed from V and 2 bases from J, the gap between germline ends came to 10 bases. The germline gives CDR1 SGHDN, CDR2 FVKESK.

This clonotype was picked up many times. The genes are TRBV2 and TRBJ2-5, with 7 bases identical to TRBD2. Germline trimming cut 6 bases from V and 2 bases from J; bases unmatched to any gene: 3. This CDR3 contains 13 residues. Germline assignment: CDR1 SNHLY and CDR2 FYNNEI. The CDR3 DNA reads as TGTGCCAGCAGCCGGGGACTACAAGAGACCCAGTACTTC. The encoded protein is CASSRGLQETQYF.

The table lists this clonotype with a few counts. The genes are TRBV15 and TRBJ2-3, with 8 bases matching TRBD2. CDR3 size: 17 residues. Germline V CDR1 and CDR2: LNHNV, YYDKDF (reference sequence). The V segment lost 0 bases and the J segment 1 base; nucleotides outside the gene matches: 6. Written as DNA, the CDR3 is TGTGCCACCAGCAGAGATGTAAGGCGGGAGGGCACAGATACGCAGTATTTT. It yields the protein CATSRDVRREGTDTQYF.

This clonotype appeared a few times. The genes are TRBV3-1 and TRBJ1-2; unclear D gene. CDR1 LGHDT and CDR2 YNNKEL come from the germline V gene (reference sequence). The CDR3 is 13 residues long. The V gene lost 4 bases and the J gene lost 3 bases, with 9 bases spanning the gap. CDR3 sequence reads: CASSPNGDYGYTF. The CDR3 DNA reads as TGTGCCAGCAGCCCCAACGGGGACTATGGCTACACCTTC.

This clonotype occurred a few times. The V gene is TRBV5-1, the J gene TRBJ2-7; 8 nucleotides align to TRBD2. Losses at the gene ends were 2 bases for V and 2 bases for J; bases not matched to a gene: 9. From germline, CDR1 is SGHRS and CDR2 YFSETQ. This CDR3 is built from 16 residues. For the CDR3, the DNA is TGCGCCAGCAGCTTTTCAACTAGCGGTTCGCCCTACGAGCAGTACTTC. Translated, it gives CASSFSTSGSPYEQYF.